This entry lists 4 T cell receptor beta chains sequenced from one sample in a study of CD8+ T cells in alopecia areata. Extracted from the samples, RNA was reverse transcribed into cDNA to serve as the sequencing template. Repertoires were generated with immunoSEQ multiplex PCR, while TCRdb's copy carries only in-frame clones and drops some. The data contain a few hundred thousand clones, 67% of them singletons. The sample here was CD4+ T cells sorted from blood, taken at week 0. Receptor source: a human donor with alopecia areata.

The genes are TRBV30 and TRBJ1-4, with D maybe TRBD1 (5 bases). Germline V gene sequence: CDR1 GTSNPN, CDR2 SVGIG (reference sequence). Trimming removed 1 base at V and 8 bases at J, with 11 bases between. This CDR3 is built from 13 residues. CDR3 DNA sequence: TGTGCCTGGAGTGAAGGAGGGGCGGAAAAACTGTTTTTT. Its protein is CAWSEGGAEKLFF.

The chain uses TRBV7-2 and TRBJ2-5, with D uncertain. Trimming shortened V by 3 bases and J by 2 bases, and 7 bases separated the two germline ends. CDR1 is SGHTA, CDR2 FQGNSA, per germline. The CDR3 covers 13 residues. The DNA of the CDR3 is TGTGCCAGCAGCTTTGACTCACAAGAGACCCAGTACTTC. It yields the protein CASSFDSQETQYF.

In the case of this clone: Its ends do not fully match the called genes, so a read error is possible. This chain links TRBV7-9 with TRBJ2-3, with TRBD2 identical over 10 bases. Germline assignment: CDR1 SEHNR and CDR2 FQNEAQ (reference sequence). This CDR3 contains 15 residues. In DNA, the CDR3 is TGTGCCAGCAGCCTAGCGGGGGCCCGCGGAGATACGCAGTATTTT. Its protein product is CASSLAGARGDTQYF.

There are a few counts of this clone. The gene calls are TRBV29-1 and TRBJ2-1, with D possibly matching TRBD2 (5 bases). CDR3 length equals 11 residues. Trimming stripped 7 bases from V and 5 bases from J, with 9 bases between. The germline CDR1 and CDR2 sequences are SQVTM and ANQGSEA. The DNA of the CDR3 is TGCAGCGCGTCGGGAAACAATGAGCAGTTCTTC. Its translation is CSASGNNEQFF.